A single sample is the source of the 9 T cell receptor beta chains below, sequenced in a study of CD8+ T cells in alopecia areata. Reverse transcribed after extraction, RNA yielded cDNA as the sequencing template. The repertoire was sequenced with immunoSEQ multiplex PCR; TCRdb's copy has only in-frame clones and lacks some. The sample yields hundreds of thousands of clones, 57% seen once. This material consisted of CD4+ T cells sorted from blood, taken at week 0. The receptor set was obtained from a human donor with alopecia areata.

J is TRBJ2-5 and V is TRBV19; tentative D call: TRBD2 (5 bases). This CDR3 has 15 amino acids. V lost 5 bases and J lost 5, with 18 bases in between. Germline CDR1 reads LNHDA; CDR2 reads SQIVND (reference sequence). CDR3 DNA sequence: TGTGCCAGTAGTCCCACCTCGGGATTCGCCGAGACCCAGTACTTC. It translates to CASSPTSGFAETQYF.

The chain carries TRBV29-1 and TRBJ2-7; TRBD2 might be the D (5 bases). The V end was cut by 1 base, the J end by 4 bases, with 11 bases between. The germline V gene encodes CDR1 SQVTM and CDR2 ANQGSEA. There are 13 residues in the CDR3. The CDR3 sequence: CSVEGESGYEQYF. The CDR3 DNA reads TGCAGCGTTGAAGGGGAGTCTGGGTACGAGCAGTACTTC.

This clone was counted a few times. The rearrangement links TRBV18 to TRBJ1-2; 8 positions match TRBD1. The germline V gene has CDR1 KGHSH and CDR2 LQKENI. With 0 bases clipped from V and 2 bases from J, the junction kept 5 bases outside the gene matches. This CDR3 comprises 16 residues. Here the CDR3 reads CASSPPTGGRNYGYTF. DNA for the CDR3: TGTGCCAGCTCACCACCCACAGGGGGGAGAAACTATGGCTACACCTTC.

The rearrangement uses TRBV2 and TRBJ1-6; D ambiguous. This CDR3 has 13 amino acids. Per germline, CDR1 SNHLY and CDR2 FYNNEI. The ends were cut back, 3 bases at V and 9 bases at J, with 9 bases in the middle. The CDR3 region is CASSDRGGSPLHF. CDR3 nucleotide sequence: TGTGCCAGCAGTGATCGTGGAGGTTCACCCCTCCACTTT.

This clone has a handful of counts. The gene calls are TRBV2 and TRBJ2-5; D gene unclear. Germline V gene lookup returns CDR1 SNHLY and CDR2 FYNNEI. The CDR3 covers 11 residues. V shed 4 bases and J shed 5 bases, with 5 bases lying between them. DNA for the CDR3: TGTGCCAGCAGTGTTAAGGAGACCCAGTACTTC. Encoded protein: CASSVKETQYF. Full variable domain (rest looked up from reference TRBV2 and TRBJ2-5): EPEVTQTPSHQVTQMGQEVILRCVPISNHLYFYWYRQILGQKVEFLVSFYNNEISEKSEIFDDQFSVERPDGSNFTLKIRSTKLEDSAMYFCASSVKETQYFGPGTRLLVL.

Written as DNA, the CDR3 is TGTGCCAGCTCACCACTAGCGACTAGCGGGGTAGACTACGAGCAGTACTTC. Amino acid sequence: CASSPLATSGVDYEQYF. The chain combines TRBV18 with TRBJ2-7, with 11 bases aligning to TRBD2. Germline assignment: CDR1 KGHSH and CDR2 LQKENI. With 1 base clipped from V and 3 bases from J, the junction kept 8 bases outside the gene matches. This CDR3 comprises 17 residues.

The chain links TRBV6-1 to TRBJ1-5; 7 bases align to TRBD1. V trimming: 3 bases; J trimming: 7 bases; junction bases outside the gene matches: 9. This CDR3 is 15 amino acids long. Per germline, CDR1 MNHNS and CDR2 SASEGT. The CDR3 coding sequence is TGTGCCAGCAGTGAGATGGCAGGGGGGTGGCAGCCCCAGCATTTT. It yields the protein CASSEMAGGWQPQHF.

This chain joins TRBV6-5 and TRBJ2-1; TRBD2 matches 7 bases. Per germline, CDR1 MNHEY and CDR2 SVGAGI. The CDR3 runs to 15 residues. Trimming took 7 bases from V and 0 from J; bases not matched to a gene: 6. CDR3 coding DNA: TGTGCCAGCAAACGCGGGGGTAGCTCCTACAATGAGCAGTTCTTC. Translation gives CASKRGGSSYNEQFF.

This chain joins TRBV6-5 and TRBJ2-5, with D possibly being TRBD1 or TRBD2 (5 bases each). The CDR3 is 15 residues long. Trimming took 2 bases from V and 1 from J, leaving 11 bases between them. Germline CDR1 and CDR2: MNHEY and SVGAGI. CDR3 sequence reads: CASSYISGAQETQYF. DNA of the CDR3: TGTGCCAGCAGTTACATATCCGGGGCCCAAGAGACCCAGTACTTC.